A single sample gave rise to the 15 T cell receptor beta chains below, sequenced in a study of cytomegalovirus exposure and HLA in healthy donors. Use of 60 Vbeta and 13 Jbeta primers characterized the PCR. Assay: immunoSEQ multiplex PCR; the TCRdb copy retains only in-frame clones and omits some. The table records 150,000 to 200,000 clones, 80% of them present only once. Sequencing was done on a sample of PBMCs. These receptors originate from a woman between 45 and 65 years old in good health and CMV-seropositive.

The CDR3 bases are TGTGCCAGCTCGGGGCAGACGGACACTGAAGCTTTCTTT. The encoded protein is CASSGQTDTEAFF. V gene TRBV18 combines with J gene TRBJ1-1, with TRBD1 as a possible D gene (5 bases). CDR3 length: 13 residues. In germline, CDR1 is KGHSH, CDR2 LQKENI. V was trimmed by 6 bases and J by 3 bases, leaving 11 bases between them. Drawing the rest from reference TRBV18 and TRBJ1-1, the complete variable domain is NAGVMQNPRHLVRRRGQEARLRCSPMKGHSHVYWYRQLPEEGLKFMVYLQKENIIDESGMPKERFSAEFPKEGPSILRIQQVVRGDSAAYFCASSGQTDTEAFFGQGTRLTVV.

The rearrangement joins TRBV5-6 to TRBJ1-2; D uncertain. V was pared by 1 base and J by 3 bases, with 13 bases between. This CDR3 has 15 amino acids. Germline V CDR1 and CDR2: SGHDT, YYEEEE. The CDR3: CASSLRAFGDYGYTF. In DNA, the CDR3 is TGTGCCAGCAGCTTGCGAGCCTTCGGGGACTATGGCTACACCTTC.

The chain couples TRBV28 to TRBJ2-4, with 9 bases matching TRBD1. Germline assignment: CDR1 MDHEN and CDR2 SYDVKM. This CDR3 comprises 14 residues. Losses at the gene ends were 4 bases for V and 7 bases for J; bases not matched to a gene: 5. Here the CDR3 reads CASSSPGTGNIQYF. The CDR3 region has the DNA TGTGCCAGCAGTTCTCCCGGGACAGGGAACATTCAGTACTTC.

The chain links TRBV19 to TRBJ1-1; D is undetermined. Trimming cost V 3 bases and J 4 bases, with 6 bases left between them. CDR3 length: 12 residues. CDR1 LNHDA and CDR2 SQIVND come from the germline V gene (reference sequence). The CDR3 region is CASSIGVTEAFF. CDR3 nucleotides: TGTGCCAGTAGTATCGGTGTCACTGAAGCTTTCTTT.

The chain has TRBV5-4 and TRBJ2-3, with 9 bases that match TRBD2. The trim removed 4 bases at V and 3 bases at J, leaving 6 bases unmatched. The germline V gene encodes CDR1 SGHNT and CDR2 YYREEE (reference sequence). The CDR3 consists of 15 residues. CDR3 residues: CASSLGLAETDTQYF. The CDR3 DNA reads TGTGCCAGCAGCCTGGGACTAGCTGAGACAGATACGCAGTATTTT.

This sequence joins TRBV6-5 and TRBJ1-2; weak D call: TRBD1 (6 bases). The CDR3 loop spans 14 amino acids. The germline gives CDR1 MNHEY, CDR2 SVGAGI. V was shortened by 3 bases and J by 6 bases, with 14 bases between the two germline ends. The CDR3 reads CASSYLGQGNGYTF. CDR3 DNA sequence: TGTGCCAGCAGTTATTTAGGGCAGGGGAATGGCTACACCTTC.

The V and J genes are TRBV28 and TRBJ2-7; a possible D gene is TRBD2 (5 bases). The germline gives CDR1 MDHEN, CDR2 SYDVKM. There are 14 residues in the CDR3. Deletions cut 7 bases from V and 2 bases from J, with 15 bases between. Here the CDR3 reads CASTSRLSAYEQYF. CDR3 nucleotide sequence: TGTGCCAGCACCAGCCGTCTTAGCGCCTACGAGCAGTACTTC.

The chain couples TRBV9 to TRBJ2-7; tentative D call: TRBD2 (7 bases). The CDR3 consists of 15 residues. V lost 4 bases and J lost 3, with 17 bases in between. The V gene's germline CDR1 is SGDLS and CDR2 YYNGEE. The CDR3 DNA reads as TGTGCCAGCAGCACATCAATAGGGGGGGACTACGAGCAGTACTTC. This gives the protein CASSTSIGGDYEQYF.

Here the CDR3 DNA reads TGTGCCAGTGGACAATCTTACGAGCAGTACTTC. It is translated as CASGQSYEQYF. This chain links TRBV19 with TRBJ2-7, with TRBD1 as a possible D gene (5 bases). This CDR3 region has 11 residues. V was trimmed by 8 bases and J by 4 bases, leaving 9 bases between them. Germline V gene sequence: CDR1 LNHDA, CDR2 SQIVND (reference sequence).

This clone is a singleton in its sample. The chain links TRBV4-2 to TRBJ1-4; 9 nucleotides agree with TRBD1. The germline V gene has CDR1 LGHNA and CDR2 YNFKEQ. The CDR3 length is 15 residues. J gave up 7 bases and V 4 bases, and 7 bases lay outside the gene matches. The CDR3 loop is CASSRGDRAFEKLFF. CDR3 nucleotide sequence: TGTGCCAGCAGCCGTGGGGACAGGGCTTTTGAAAAACTGTTTTTT.

This chain joins TRBV2 and TRBJ2-7, with 8 bases identical to TRBD1. There are 13 residues in the CDR3. The trim removed 4 bases at V and 5 bases at J, leaving 4 bases unmatched. From germline, CDR1 is SNHLY and CDR2 FYNNEI. The CDR3 nucleotides are TGTGCCAGCAGTGGGACAGGGATCCACGAGCAGTACTTC. This encodes CASSGTGIHEQYF.

The chain carries TRBV18 and TRBJ2-7; 9 bases map to TRBD1. The CDR3 has 15 residues. CDR1 is KGHSH and CDR2 is LQKENI in the germline V gene. Trimming cost V 3 bases and J 2 bases; bases outside gene matches: 5. CDR3 sequence (DNA): TGTGCCAGCTCACCCATGGGACAGGGAACCTACGAGCAGTACTTC. The encoded protein is CASSPMGQGTYEQYF. Looking up the rest from reference TRBV18 and TRBJ2-7 gives the full variable domain: NAGVMQNPRHLVRRRGQEARLRCSPMKGHSHVYWYRQLPEEGLKFMVYLQKENIIDESGMPKERFSAEFPKEGPSILRIQQVVRGDSAAYFCASSPMGQGTYEQYFGPGTRLTVT.

This chain uses TRBV6-5 with TRBJ1-2, with TRBD1 as a possible D gene (5 bases). Deletions cut 2 bases from V and 8 bases from J, with 12 bases between. Looked up from germline, CDR1 is MNHEY and CDR2 is SVGAGI. The CDR3 is 13 residues long. The CDR3 sequence is CASSYDSGGGYTF. The CDR3 DNA reads as TGTGCCAGCAGTTACGACTCCGGGGGGGGCTACACCTTC.

This clone was counted only a few times. This chain links TRBV4-3 with TRBJ2-7, with 10 nucleotides matching TRBD2. J gave up 6 bases and V 1 base, and 6 bases lay outside the gene matches. The CDR3 is 15 residues long. Germline CDR1 LGHNA, CDR2 YSLEER. This CDR3 is CASSQGLSGGAEQYF. The CDR3 DNA is TGCGCCAGCAGCCAAGGCTTGAGCGGGGGGGCCGAGCAGTACTTC.

The chain links TRBV19 to TRBJ1-1, with D unclear. Germline values: CDR1 LNHDA, CDR2 SQIVND (reference sequence). This CDR3 is built from 15 residues. Trimming removed 4 bases from V and 5 bases from J, with 17 bases in between. CDR3 bases: TGTGCCAGTAGTAAGGTTGAGGTGGCCCCGACTGAAGCTTTCTTT. Amino acids: CASSKVEVAPTEAFF.